One T cell receptor beta chain is described in this entry. Generated by immunoSEQ multiplex PCR, the TCRdb table keeps only in-frame clones and is missing some. The profile shows approximately 170,000 clones, roughly 86% of them singletons. The record originates from a study of blood T cell repertoires in COVID-19. Sequences were obtained from peripheral blood. This TCR derives from a woman aged 80 or older with COVID-19, enrolled during active disease.

DNA of the CDR3: TGTGCCAGCAGTTTACGAGAGGCCTACGAGCAGTACTTC. Protein sequence: CASSLREAYEQYF. V and J are TRBV12-3 or TRBV12-4 and TRBJ2-7, with D hard to call. The CDR3 is 13 amino acids. The V gene lost 2 bases and the J gene lost 2 bases, with 7 bases spanning the gap.